This T cell receptor (beta chain) was sequenced during a study of PD-1 blockade in classical Hodgkin lymphoma. Each patient relapsed following autologous stem cell transplantation, and prior brentuximab vedotin exposure differed. The table came from immunoSEQ multiplex PCR; TCRdb's copy has only in-frame clones and leaves some out. This sample carries fewer than 75,000 clones, 88% of them seen once, and the ten largest clones take around 5%. From germline, CDR1 is SGHRS and CDR2 YFSETQ. The CDR3 runs to 14 residues. Trimming stripped 2 bases from V and 8 bases from J, with 16 bases between. The sequencing used peripheral blood mononuclear cells (PBMCs), collected before the second cycle of nivolumab. This chain links TRBV5-1 with TRBJ1-1; D might be TRBD1 (6 bases). The TCR comes from a human donor with classical Hodgkin lymphoma. The CDR3 sequence: CASSFGKEGGEAFF. The CDR3 DNA sequence: TGCGCCAGCAGCTTTGGCAAGGAAGGGGGAGAAGCTTTCTTT. The full variable domain, completed using reference TRBV5-1 and TRBJ1-1, is KAGVTQTPRYLIKTRGQQVTLSCSPISGHRSVSWYQQTPGQGLQFLFEYFSETQRNKGNFPGRFSGRQFSNSRSEMNVSTLELGDSALYLCASSFGKEGGEAFFGQGTRLTVV.